This TCR beta chain was obtained from a study of T cells in narcolepsy. Study information: Donors had narcolepsy type 1 or type 2, or were healthy controls. Points from the study as a whole: Blood of same and different patients, but not healthy controls, reportedly held recurring autoreactive clonotypes. In some patient and control memory CD4+ samples, autoreactive clones were absent. Autoreactive HCRT-specific and TRIB2-specific clonotypes were marked in same-patient CSF-versus-blood CD4+ comparisons.

The method was immunoSEQ multiplex PCR; TCRdb's version includes in-frame clones alone and lacks a portion of them. This table holds more than 30,000 clones, around 86% found once. As for this clone: Its antigen is unknown.

V was clipped by 6 bases and J by 0 bases; unmatched bases: 10. In germline, CDR1 is WNHNN, CDR2 SYGVQD (reference sequence). The CDR3 has 16 amino acids. This receptor was taken from a human donor with narcolepsy. Sequencing input: CD45RA- memory CD4+ T cells from PBMCs. The rearrangement joins TRBV10-1 to TRBJ1-1; 7 bases match TRBD1. CDR3 in amino acids: CASRGQGGTMNTEAFF. CDR3 in DNA: TGCGCCAGCAGAGGGCAGGGGGGAACCATGAACACTGAAGCTTTCTTT.